The 30 T cell receptor beta chains listed next were all sequenced from one sample in a study of tissue T cells after allogeneic stem cell transplantation (dated by TCRdb to 2021 to 2024). According to the study, the label for this sample's time point signals: mouse harvest day 7 after allogeneic transplant. Mouse grafts consisting of 10^7 T-cell-depleted bone marrow cells combined with 10^6 splenic CD5+ T cells were administered by tail vein injection. The library relied on the immunoSEQ multiplex PCR assay. Not all clones reach the TCRdb copy of this immuneACCESS table, which keeps in-frame sequences only. Checked studies attribute under half of the gap to unresolved V genes and leave the rest unexplained. The sample table contains some 2,200 clones; only one count was recorded for around 55% of them. The ten largest clonotypes hold about a quarter of the sample. Sequencing used spleen. The receptors here all came from a female BALB/c mouse given C57BL/6 T cells with graft-versus-host disease after an allogeneic hematopoietic cell transplant.

Concerning this clone: Gene names are the mouse ones. The read ends 1 residue early relative to the CDR3; the germline J gene fills the gap. The chain has TRBV16 and TRBJ2-3, with unresolved D. This CDR3 contains 14 residues. Germline V CDR1 and CDR2: SGHSA, FRNQAP. The V end was cut by 3 bases, the J end by 0 bases, with 7 bases between. This CDR3 is CASSFGSSAETLYF. The CDR3 DNA, read in part, is TGTGCAAGCAGCTTTGGCTCTAGTGCAGAAACGCTGTAT. The full variable domain, in which reference TRBV16 and TRBJ2-3 provide the parts outside the CDR3, is NAGVIQTPRHKVTGKGQEATLWCEPISGHSAVFWYRQTIVQGLEFLTYFRNQAPIDDSGMPKERFSAQMPNQSHSTLKIQSTQPQDSAVYLCASSFGSSAETLYFGSGTRLTVL.

About this clone itself: Gene names are the mouse ones. The read falls 1 residue short of the CDR3 end, and the missing part is taken from the germline J gene. The V gene is TRBV26, the J gene TRBJ2-7; 7 bases are a match to TRBD1. The CDR3 contains 13 residues. V was pared by 4 bases and J by 4 bases, with 4 bases of the junction left unmatched. Germline values: CDR1 KGHPV, CDR2 FQNQEV (reference sequence). The sequenced part of the CDR3 DNA is TGTGCCAGCAGTCCCTCGGGACAGTATGAACAGTAC. Translating gives CASSPSGQYEQY. The whole CDR3 sequence is CASSPSGQYEQYF.

In regard to this clone: Genes here carry mouse names. The read comes to an end 1 residue before the CDR3 does, leaving the germline J gene to fill in the end. The gene calls are TRBV21 and TRBJ2-2, with 11 bases fitting TRBD2. TRBV21 is labeled an ORF, and its function is uncertain. CDR3 length equals 18 residues. V gave up 2 bases and J gave up 2 bases; unmatched junction bases: 7. CDR3 in amino acids: CASSQNLDWGGNTGQLYF. Incomplete CDR3 DNA: TGTGCTAGCAGTCAAAATCTTGACTGGGGGGGGAACACCGGGCAGCTCTAC.

For this clone: The gene symbols are mouse symbols. The read finishes 1 residue shy of the CDR3 end, and the germline J gene is used to complete it. The gene calls are TRBV26 and TRBJ1-2; 7 bases fit TRBD1. The V gene's germline CDR1 is KGHPV and CDR2 FQNQEV (reference sequence). The CDR3 covers 15 residues. The V segment lost 2 bases and the J segment 0 bases; nucleotides outside the gene matches: 3. The CDR3: CASSLSGQANSDYTF. The covered CDR3 bases are TGTGCCAGCAGTCTGAGTGGACAGGCAAACTCCGACTACACC.

A note on this clone: Gene names follow the mouse nomenclature. The sequenced CDR3 bases are TGTGCCAGCAGCTTACTAGGAGTAGGTGCAGAAACGCTGTAT. Its translation: CASSLLGVGAETLY. The full-length CDR3 reads as CASSLLGVGAETLYF. The V gene is TRBV3, the J gene TRBJ2-3; D uncertain. The CDR3 is cut off 1 residue early in the read; its end comes from the germline J gene. The germline gives CDR1 SNHLY, CDR2 FYNGKV (reference sequence). V was cut by 2 bases and J by 1 base, with 10 bases left in between. The CDR3 is made up of 15 amino acids.

For this clone: Gene and germline names: mouse. From the germline J gene comes the end of the CDR3, since the read stops 1 residue before it. The chain has TRBV26 and TRBJ2-7, with 8 nucleotides matching TRBD1. CDR1 KGHPV and CDR2 FQNQEV come from the germline V gene (reference sequence). The CDR3 has 14 amino acids. After removal of 4 bases from V and 4 bases from J, the junction contained 6 bases not matched to a gene. CDR3 DNA, as far as it was read: TGTGCCAGCAGTCCGACAGGGGCCCATTATGAACAGTAC. As protein: CASSPTGAHYEQY. Given in full, the CDR3 is CASSPTGAHYEQYF.

With regard to this clone: Genes and germline are mouse. The CDR3 DNA, read in part, is TGTGCCAGCAGTCTCGGGACAAATAATTCGCCCCTCTAC. Amino acid sequence: CASSLGTNNSPLY. The CDR3 in full is CASSLGTNNSPLYF. The gene calls are TRBV26 and TRBJ1-6, with a possible D match to TRBD1 (6 bases). The CDR3 end is not reached by the read, which stops 1 residue before it; the germline J gene fills it in. TRBJ1-6 is flagged as an ORF with uncertain function. V lost 3 bases and J lost 5, with 8 bases in between. Germline CDR1 and CDR2: KGHPV and FQNQEV (reference sequence). This CDR3 has 14 residues.

Comments on this clone: Gene names are the mouse ones. The CDR3 end lies 1 residue beyond the end of the read and is filled in from the germline J gene. V and J are TRBV26 and TRBJ1-4; 8 bases are shared with TRBD1. Germline trimming cut 5 bases from V and 1 base from J; bases unmatched to any gene: 0. Germline V lookup: CDR1 KGHPV, CDR2 FQNQEV (reference sequence). The length of the CDR3 is 14 residues. CDR3 amino acids: CASSGQGSNERLFF. CDR3 DNA, as far as it was read: TGTGCCAGCAGTGGACAGGGTTCCAACGAAAGATTATTT.

Remarks on this clone: The gene names given are mouse names. With the read ending 1 residue before the CDR3 end, the germline J gene is used to fill in that end. The chain joins TRBV26 to TRBJ2-2, with 11 bases lining up with TRBD2. In germline, CDR1 is KGHPV, CDR2 FQNQEV (reference sequence). This CDR3 comprises 14 residues. Trimming cost V 5 bases and J 5 bases; bases outside gene matches: 1. The CDR3 bases that were read are TGTGCCAGCAGTAGGACTGGGGGGACCGGGCAGCTCTAC. Its protein product is CASSRTGGTGQLY. The whole CDR3 protein reads CASSRTGGTGQLYF.

On this clone: Mouse gene names and germline throughout. The read ends 1 residue early relative to the CDR3; the germline J gene fills the gap. V is TRBV13-1 and J is TRBJ2-1; TRBD1 matches 7 bases. V dropped 3 bases and J dropped 7; count of bases not matched to a gene: 7. There are 14 residues in the CDR3. Germline V lookup: CDR1 NSHNY, CDR2 SYGAGN. The chain's CDR3 is CASSGDRPLAEQFF. The CDR3 DNA, read in part, is TGTGCCAGCAGTGGGGACAGACCCCTGGCTGAGCAGTTC.

This clone was seen a handful of times. Each gene name is a mouse one. The read finishes 1 residue shy of the CDR3 end, and the germline J gene is used to complete it. The gene calls are TRBV1 and TRBJ2-5; 9 bases map to TRBD1. The junction had 5 bases not matched to a gene; V was cut back by 3 bases and J by 7 bases. Germline CDR1 NSQYPW, CDR2 LRSPGD (reference sequence). This CDR3 is built from 14 residues. The CDR3 bases that were read are TGCACCTGCAGTGCCCGACAGGGGGAGAACACCCAGTAC. Translated: CTCSARQGENTQY. The whole CDR3 protein is CTCSARQGENTQYF.

As to this clone: The genes are named according to mouse. The CDR3 end lies 1 residue beyond the end of the read and is filled in from the germline J gene. The chain uses TRBV29 and TRBJ1-4; TRBD1 matches at 7 bases. Unmatched junction bases numbered 1, after V lost 3 bases and J lost 3 bases. This CDR3 region has 14 residues. CDR1 is MSHET and CDR2 is SYDVDS in the germline V gene. CDR3 DNA (partial): TGTGCTAGCAGTTTGACAGGGACCAACGAAAGATTATTT. It yields the protein CASSLTGTNERLF. The full CDR3 protein reads CASSLTGTNERLFF.

In regard to this clone: Germline and genes: mouse. The CDR3 end lies 1 residue beyond the end of the read and is filled in from the germline J gene. The rearrangement joins TRBV19 to TRBJ1-6, with TRBD1 matching 7 bases. TRBJ1-6 counts as an open reading frame of uncertain function. The V gene end was trimmed by 0 bases and the J gene end by 0 bases; junction bases not matched to a gene: 3. Germline V gives CDR1 FNHDT, CDR2 SITEND (reference sequence). The CDR3 extends over 17 amino acids. CDR3 DNA, as far as it was read: TGTGCCAGCAGTATAGACAGGGGCCTTTCCTATAATTCGCCCCTCTAC. It yields the protein CASSIDRGLSYNSPLY. The full CDR3 protein reads CASSIDRGLSYNSPLYF.

A word on this clone: Mouse germline and gene names are used. The CDR3 extends 1 residue past the end of the read, so its final part is completed from the germline J gene. J is TRBJ2-5 and V is TRBV13-3; D might be TRBD1 or TRBD2, each matching 6 bases. CDR3 length: 14 amino acids. Per germline, CDR1 NNHDY and CDR2 SYVADS. The germline V and J ends were trimmed by 1 base and 6 bases, with 12 bases remaining between them. CDR3 DNA, as far as it was read: TGTGCCAGCAGTGATTTGGGGGCCGGGGACACCCAGTAC. Its translation: CASSDLGAGDTQY. The whole CDR3 protein reads CASSDLGAGDTQYF. Filled out from reference TRBV13-3 and TRBJ2-5, the complete variable domain reads EAAVTQSPRSKVAVTGGKVTLSCHQTNNHDYMYWYRQDTGHGLRLIHYSYVADSTEKGDIPDGYKASRPSQENFSLILELASLSQTAVYFCASSDLGAGDTQYFGPGTRLLVL.

Note on this clone: These gene names are mouse names. The missing CDR3 end, 1 residue past where the read stops, is filled in from the germline J gene. The rearrangement joins TRBV3 to TRBJ2-2; D gene unclear. The germline CDR1 and CDR2 sequences are SNHLY and FYNGKV (reference sequence). There are 15 residues in the CDR3. Trimming left V 1 base short and J 3 bases short, with 9 bases between. CDR3 sequence reads: CASSLVGKDTGQLYF. CDR3 DNA (partial): TGTGCCAGCAGCTTAGTTGGGAAGGACACCGGGCAGCTCTAC.

In regard to this clone: The genes and germline here are from mouse. Read sequence stops 1 residue before the CDR3 end, and the germline J gene provides the missing end. This rearrangement joins TRBV13-1 to TRBJ2-4; no clear D gene. This CDR3 comprises 13 residues. CDR1 NSHNY and CDR2 SYGAGN come from the germline V gene. Deletions cut 2 bases from V and 0 bases from J, with 4 bases between. The covered CDR3 bases are TGTGCCAGCAGTGAGGCAAGTCAAAACACCTTGTAC. Translation gives CASSEASQNTLY. The full CDR3 sequence reads CASSEASQNTLYF.

This clone occurred a few times. Any gene name here is a mouse gene name. The CDR3 goes on 1 residue after the read ends, and that part is filled in from the germline J gene. The chain couples TRBV13-2 to TRBJ2-7; 10 positions match TRBD1. The CDR3 totals 14 residues. Germline CDR1 and CDR2: NNHNN and SYGAGS (reference sequence). Losses at the gene ends were 6 bases for V and 3 bases for J; bases not matched to a gene: 6. The CDR3 DNA, read in part, is TGTGCCAGCGATCGACAGGGGGCTTTCTATGAACAGTAC. Residues: CASDRQGAFYEQY. Given in full, the CDR3 is CASDRQGAFYEQYF.

Turning to this clone: The gene symbols are mouse symbols. Read sequence stops 1 residue before the CDR3 end, and the germline J gene provides the missing end. This chain joins TRBV3 and TRBJ2-7; TRBD2 matches at 7 bases. CDR3 size: 14 residues. J gave up 3 bases and V 2 bases, and 4 bases lay outside the gene matches. The V gene's germline CDR1 is SNHLY and CDR2 FYNGKV (reference sequence). The DNA read from the CDR3 is TGTGCCAGCAGCTTAAATGGGGGGAACTATGAACAGTAC. It is translated as CASSLNGGNYEQY. The whole CDR3 protein reads CASSLNGGNYEQYF.

This clone is a singleton in its sample. The listed genes are named as in mouse. The sequence runs out 1 residue before the end of the CDR3; the remainder is reconstructed from the germline J gene. Other nucleotide sequences from this sample produce the same CDR3. The chain couples TRBV4 to TRBJ2-4, with 8 positions matching TRBD2. The CDR3 is 14 amino acids. The junction had 1 base not matched to a gene; V was cut back by 3 bases and J by 2 bases. The germline V gene encodes CDR1 LGHDT and CDR2 YNNKQL (reference sequence). Partial CDR3 DNA: TGTGCCAGCAGCTACTGGGGGGCTCAAAACACCTTGTAC. Its protein product is CASSYWGAQNTLY. The CDR3, in full, reads CASSYWGAQNTLYF.

Notes on this clone: Here the gene names and germline are mouse. The DNA read from the CDR3 is TGTGCCAGCAGCCAAGACTGGGGGGCTGGTCAAAACACCTTGTAC. Its translation: CASSQDWGAGQNTLY. The full CDR3 sequence reads CASSQDWGAGQNTLYF. This sequence joins TRBV5 and TRBJ2-4, with TRBD2 matching over 8 bases. The read gets to within 1 residue of the CDR3 end, and the germline J gene fills in the rest. The V segment lost 0 bases and the J segment 1 base; nucleotides outside the gene matches: 3. The CDR3 contains 16 residues. The germline V gene has CDR1 LGHNA and CDR2 YNLKQL (reference sequence).

As regards this clone: Mouse germline and gene names are used. The read ends 1 residue before the CDR3 terminus; that terminus is restored from the germline J gene. This chain joins TRBV3 and TRBJ2-3, with D possibly matching TRBD1 (6 bases). This CDR3 has 12 residues. CDR1 and CDR2 from the germline V gene are SNHLY and FYNGKV (reference sequence). Trimming removed 3 bases from V and 5 bases from J, with 6 bases in between. The sequenced CDR3 bases are TGTGCCAGCAGCTTGGGACAAGAAACGCTGTAT. Amino acid sequence: CASSLGQETLY. The whole CDR3 protein reads CASSLGQETLYF.

With regard to this clone: The gene names here belong to mouse. The CDR3 goes on 1 residue after the read ends, and that part is filled in from the germline J gene. This chain uses TRBV23 with TRBJ2-2; whether TRBD2, the table's D call, matches the DNA was not checked. CDR3 size: 17 residues. In germline, CDR1 is KGHTA, CDR2 FQNQQP. The CDR3 DNA, read in part, is TGCTCCAGCAGTCAATTTATTTGGGGGTCAAACACCGGGCAGCTCTAC. Amino acid sequence: CSSSQFIWGSNTGQLY. In full, the CDR3 is CSSSQFIWGSNTGQLYF.

About this clone itself: Mouse gene names apply. The CDR3 end is not reached by the read, which stops 1 residue before it; the germline J gene fills it in. This rearrangement joins TRBV3 to TRBJ2-7, with 13 bases fitting TRBD2. The J segment lost 6 bases and the V segment lost 6 bases, leaving 5 bases of the junction unmatched. Germline V gene lookup returns CDR1 SNHLY and CDR2 FYNGKV (reference sequence). CDR3 size: 14 residues. The sequenced CDR3 bases are TGTGCCAGCAGTCCCGGACTGGGGGGGCGTGAACAGTAC. It yields the protein CASSPGLGGREQY. The full CDR3 protein is CASSPGLGGREQYF.

Of note for this clone: Gene names and germline match the mouse. The CDR3 goes on 1 residue after the read ends, and that part is filled in from the germline J gene. The chain carries TRBV13-3 and TRBJ2-7; TRBD1 might be the D (5 bases). The germline V gene has CDR1 NNHDY and CDR2 SYVADS. This CDR3 spans 13 amino acids. The V gene lost 2 bases and the J gene lost 0 bases, with 6 bases spanning the gap. Incomplete CDR3 DNA: TGTGCCAGCAGTGACAGGGCCTCCTATGAACAGTAC. It is translated as CASSDRASYEQY. The entire CDR3 is CASSDRASYEQYF.

Turning to this clone: Gene names are mouse gene names. CDR3 DNA, as far as it was read: TGTGCAAGCAGCTTAGTTGCTGAGCAGTTC. Translation: CASSLVAEQF. The whole CDR3 protein is CASSLVAEQFF. This sequence joins TRBV16 and TRBJ2-1; D ambiguous. The CDR3 end lies 1 residue beyond the end of the read and is filled in from the germline J gene. Germline V lookup: CDR1 SGHSA, CDR2 FRNQAP. The V end lost 1 base, the J end lost 6 bases, and 1 base lay between the germline ends. The CDR3 totals 11 residues. The full variable domain, rest sourced from reference TRBV16 and TRBJ2-1, is NAGVIQTPRHKVTGKGQEATLWCEPISGHSAVFWYRQTIVQGLEFLTYFRNQAPIDDSGMPKERFSAQMPNQSHSTLKIQSTQPQDSAVYLCASSLVAEQFFGPGTRLTVL.

Remarks on this clone: Germline and genes: mouse. The read terminates 1 residue before the CDR3 end, so the remaining end is supplied by the germline J gene. V usage is TRBV26 and J usage is TRBJ2-7, with D perhaps assigned TRBD1 or TRBD2 (5 bases each). The CDR3 length is 13 residues. V shed 0 bases and J shed 6 bases, with 9 bases lying between them. The germline gives CDR1 KGHPV, CDR2 FQNQEV (reference sequence). Incomplete CDR3 DNA: TGTGCCAGCAGTCTGTCGGGGGAAAGTGAACAGTAC. Protein sequence: CASSLSGESEQY. From start to end, the CDR3 is CASSLSGESEQYF.

This clone was counted only a few times. Genes and germline are mouse. Coverage ceases 1 residue before the CDR3 finishes, and the germline J gene fills in the end. The V and J genes are TRBV15 and TRBJ1-2; D might be TRBD1 (5 bases). Germline-derived CDR1 and CDR2 are SGHND and FRSKSL. Trimming cost V 6 bases and J 2 bases, with 7 bases left between them. CDR3 length: 12 residues. The DNA read from the CDR3 is TGTGCCAGCAGCTCAGGGAACTCCGACTACACC. As protein: CASSSGNSDYT. The entire CDR3 protein is CASSSGNSDYTF.

Comments on this clone: Gene names refer to mouse genes. The CDR3 end falls 1 residue outside the read, so it is completed with the germline J gene. V and J are TRBV1 and TRBJ1-5, with TRBD1 identical over 10 bases. Germline-derived CDR1 and CDR2 are NSQYPW and LRSPGD (reference sequence). V lost 3 bases and J lost 3; bases outside the gene matches: 2. CDR3 size: 15 residues. The CDR3 region is CTCSARDRGNQAPLF. Incomplete CDR3 DNA: TGCACCTGCAGTGCCAGGGACAGGGGCAACCAGGCTCCGCTT. Combining the CDR3 with reference TRBV1 and TRBJ1-5 gives the whole variable domain VTLLEQNPRWRLVPRGQAVNLRCILKNSQYPWMSWYQQDLQKQLQWLFTLRSPGDKEVKSLPGADYLATRVTDTELRLQVANMSQGRTLYCTCSARDRGNQAPLFGEGTRLSVL.

This clone has a single count. The gene symbols are mouse symbols. The read halts 1 residue ahead of the CDR3 end, with the missing end drawn from the germline J gene. This chain uses TRBV3 with TRBJ2-7, with TRBD2 identical over 11 bases. J gave up 4 bases and V 5 bases, and 4 bases lay outside the gene matches. CDR3 length: 14 residues. CDR1 and CDR2 from the germline V gene are SNHLY and FYNGKV (reference sequence). The CDR3 sequence: CASSPRDWGYEQYF. CDR3 DNA, as far as it was read: TGTGCCAGCAGCCCCCGGGACTGGGGGTATGAACAGTAC.

Of note for this clone: Germline and genes: mouse. The read ends 1 residue before the CDR3 terminus; that terminus is restored from the germline J gene. The gene calls are TRBV1 and TRBJ2-4, with 9 nucleotides matching TRBD1. Trimming removed 5 bases from V and 7 bases from J; junction bases left unmatched: 4. From germline, CDR1 is NSQYPW and CDR2 LRSPGD (reference sequence). The CDR3 totals 13 residues. The CDR3 region is CTCSPGQGDTLYF. Incomplete CDR3 DNA: TGCACCTGCAGTCCGGGACAGGGTGACACCTTGTAC.